This is a list of T cell receptor beta chains from one sample in a study of post-analysis software for immune sequencing data. In TCRdb, the PCR reads were re-called with MiXCR into one record per CDR3 protein. The sample records 700,000 to 800,000 distinct CDR3 sequences, 30% being singletons. Sequencing was done on a sample of blood. The receptors originated from a girl under 18 with multiple sclerosis. CDR3s include the opening cysteine and the closing phenylalanine or tryptophan. A D gene is named only where the DNA matches it firmly. Clone size is stated in some rows and not others, as once, few, many or a class when expanded.

j_gene: TRBJ2-3
d_gene: -
v_gene: TRBV5-1
abundance: many
CDR3nt: TGCGCCAGCAGCTTGCGTCCCGGATACACAGATACGCAGTATTTT
CDR3aa: CASSLRPGYTDTQYF

j_gene: TRBJ1-1
d_gene: -
v_gene: TRBV10-3
abundance: -
CDR3nt: TGTGCCATCAGTGCCGGGCCCGCGGACACTGAAGCTTTCTTT
CDR3aa: CAISAGPADTEAFF

j_gene: TRBJ2-1
d_gene: TRBD2
v_gene: TRBV6-5
abundance: many
CDR3nt: TGTGCCAGCAGTTACACAGCGGGAGAGGTCCACAATGAGCAGTTCTTC
CDR3aa: CASSYTAGEVHNEQFF

j_gene: TRBJ1-4
d_gene: -
v_gene: TRBV6-1
abundance: -
CDR3nt: TGTGCCAGCAGGCTCGACAGGACCACAACTAATGAAAAACTGTTTTTT
CDR3aa: CASRLDRTTTNEKLFF

j_gene: TRBJ1-5
d_gene: TRBD1
v_gene: TRBV20-1
abundance: -
CDR3nt: TGCAGTGCCACGGACAGGGCCCCGTCGCCCCAGCATTTT
CDR3aa: CSATDRAPSPQHF

j_gene: TRBJ2-7
d_gene: TRBD1
v_gene: TRBV5-1
abundance: few
CDR3nt: TGCGCCAGCAGCACAGGACAGGGACCCAATGAGCAGTACTTC
CDR3aa: CASSTGQGPNEQYF

j_gene: TRBJ1-2
d_gene: TRBD1
v_gene: TRBV6-1
abundance: few
CDR3nt: TGTGCCAGCAGTGAACTGGCAGGGGGACGCGACTACACCTTC
CDR3aa: CASSELAGGRDYTF

j_gene: TRBJ2-1
d_gene: -
v_gene: TRBV4-2
abundance: -
CDR3nt: TGTGCCAGCAGCCAAGGTGAAAACCAGGGGTACGAGCAGTTCTTC
CDR3aa: CASSQGENQGYEQFF

j_gene: TRBJ2-3
d_gene: TRBD1
v_gene: TRBV5-1
abundance: -
CDR3nt: TGCGCCAGCAGCCCGAGGACAGGGGGCAGCACAGATACGCAGTATTTT
CDR3aa: CASSPRTGGSTDTQYF

j_gene: TRBJ2-5
d_gene: TRBD1
v_gene: TRBV4-3
abundance: -
CDR3nt: TGCGCCAGCAGCCAAGATCGAAACAGGGGAGAGACCCAGTACTTC
CDR3aa: CASSQDRNRGETQYF

j_gene: TRBJ2-1
d_gene: -
v_gene: TRBV15
abundance: few
CDR3nt: TGTGCCACCAGCAGAGATAGAACGTCCAGCTCCTACAATGAGCAGTTCTTC
CDR3aa: CATSRDRTSSSYNEQFF

j_gene: TRBJ2-1
d_gene: -
v_gene: TRBV7-6
abundance: -
CDR3nt: TGTGCCAGCAGCGTATCGTCAGGGGGGGATGAGCAGTTCTTC
CDR3aa: CASSVSSGGDEQFF